These 28 T cell receptor beta chains were sequenced from one sample in a study of graft-versus-host responses after intestinal transplantation. Around 200,000 CFSE-labeled responder cells were plated with around 200,000 irradiated, violet-dye-labeled stimulator cells. Sequenced by immunoSEQ multiplex PCR; TCRdb stores in-frame clones only, minus some. The sample has roughly 21,000 clones, approximately 40% seen once. The sequencing here drew on alloreactive CD8+ T cells from a mixed lymphocyte reaction culture, taken before intestinal transplant. Subset of the sample: CFSE-low proliferating T cells sorted from approximately 6-day pre-transplant mixed lymphocyte reaction (GvH or HvG direction). These receptors were taken from a human patient who received an intestinal transplant.

The chain joins TRBV7-2 to TRBJ1-2; no reliable D call. CDR3 length equals 16 residues. Germline CDR1 and CDR2: SGHTA and FQGNSA. Trimming shortened V by 1 base and J by 1 base, and 13 bases separated the two germline ends. CDR3 region: CASSLGGWKLNYGYTF. The CDR3 nucleotides are TGTGCCAGCAGCTTAGGAGGTTGGAAACTTAACTATGGCTACACCTTC.

The chain links TRBV27 to TRBJ1-2, with D hard to call. Trimming took off 5 bases at V and 4 bases at J, with 11 bases between the two ends. The CDR3 spans 13 residues. From germline, CDR1 is MNHEY and CDR2 SMNVEV (reference sequence). CDR3 region: CASSLTGLYGYTF. The CDR3 bases are TGTGCCAGCAGTCTGACCGGCCTCTATGGCTACACCTTC.

In its sample, this clone ranks as medium-sized. This chain joins TRBV6-5 and TRBJ1-2; a possible D gene is TRBD1 (6 bases). Trimming took 6 bases from V and 7 from J, leaving 15 bases between them. CDR1 MNHEY and CDR2 SVGAGI come from the germline V gene. The CDR3 is 13 residues long. In nucleotides, the CDR3 is TGTGCCAGCAGAAAAACAGGGTTCGGTGGCTACACCTTC. It specifies CASRKTGFGGYTF.

This clone was counted only a few times. V gene TRBV19 combines with J gene TRBJ2-1; 7 positions match TRBD1. The CDR3 length is 16 residues. V lost 2 bases and J lost 5; bases outside the gene matches: 9. CDR1 and CDR2 from the germline V gene are LNHDA and SQIVND (reference sequence). The CDR3 DNA is TGTGCCAGTAGTATACGGACAGGCCTGTCCGACAATGAGCAGTTCTTC. Translating gives CASSIRTGLSDNEQFF.

The rearrangement joins TRBV6-5 to TRBJ1-1; D gene uncertain. The V gene's germline CDR1 is MNHEY and CDR2 SVGAGI. The CDR3 contains 12 residues. V gave up 6 bases and J gave up 1 base, with 6 bases separating them. The CDR3 loop reads CASSRTNTEAFF. DNA for the CDR3: TGTGCCAGCAGCAGGACGAACACTGAAGCTTTCTTT.

This clone is medium-sized in the sample. The chain combines TRBV30 with TRBJ1-5; 8 bases agree with TRBD1. In germline, CDR1 is GTSNPN, CDR2 SVGIG (reference sequence). J lost 3 bases, V lost 2 bases, and 6 bases had no gene match. This CDR3 has 15 amino acids. The CDR3 DNA reads TGTGCCTGGAGTCCTGGGACAGGCTACAATCAGCCCCAGCATTTT. Translated, it gives CAWSPGTGYNQPQHF.

The chain has TRBV5-6 and TRBJ2-1, with a tentative D call TRBD2 (6 bases). Trimming stripped 0 bases from V and 10 bases from J, with 11 bases between. Germline V gene lookup returns CDR1 SGHDT and CDR2 YYEEEE. The CDR3 contains 13 residues. CDR3 amino acids: CASSLGLAGEQFF. For the CDR3, the DNA is TGTGCCAGCAGCTTGGGGCTGGCGGGAGAGCAGTTCTTC.

CDR3 protein: CASSLTRFNQPQHF. In nucleotides, the CDR3 is TGTGCCAGCAGTTTGACGAGATTCAATCAGCCCCAGCATTTT. V gene TRBV28 combines with J gene TRBJ1-5, with D unclear. V was pared by 3 bases and J by 3 bases, with 9 bases between. Germline CDR1 reads MDHEN; CDR2 reads SYDVKM. The CDR3 is made up of 14 amino acids.

This sequence joins TRBV9 and TRBJ1-4; D not resolved. The CDR3 contains 12 residues. CDR1 SGDLS and CDR2 YYNGEE come from the germline V gene. Between the trimmed V and J ends, which lost 0 bases and 10 bases, there was a span of 7 bases. CDR3 protein: CASSVETGKLFF. The CDR3 DNA reads TGTGCCAGCAGCGTAGAAACGGGAAAACTGTTTTTT.

The rearrangement links TRBV5-1 to TRBJ1-3, with unresolved D. The germline V and J ends were trimmed by 0 bases and 2 bases, with 12 bases remaining between them. CDR1 is SGHRS, CDR2 YFSETQ, per germline. The CDR3 length is 16 residues. This CDR3 reads CASSLGKRMAGNTIYF. The CDR3 DNA reads TGCGCCAGCAGCTTGGGGAAAAGAATGGCTGGAAACACCATATATTTT.

This clone was seen a handful of times. V gene TRBV18 combines with J gene TRBJ1-2; D call uncertain. The CDR3 has 13 residues. Germline loops: CDR1 KGHSH, CDR2 LQKENI. Trimming removed 6 bases from V and 6 bases from J, with 14 bases in between. The CDR3 is CASSQVDGDGYTF. The CDR3, as DNA: TGTGCCAGCTCCCAGGTGGACGGCGATGGCTACACCTTC.

The chain couples TRBV18 to TRBJ1-2; D is ambiguous. There are 13 residues in the CDR3. Germline V gene sequence: CDR1 KGHSH, CDR2 LQKENI. Trimming stripped 3 bases from V and 6 bases from J, with 11 bases between. Here the CDR3 reads CASSPRSDDGYTF. The DNA for the CDR3 is TGTGCCAGCTCACCCCGTAGTGATGATGGCTACACCTTC.

V and J are TRBV9 and TRBJ2-3; tentatively, D is TRBD1 or TRBD2 (6 bases each). Trimming took off 0 bases at V and 4 bases at J, with 9 bases between the two ends. The CDR3 has 14 residues. CDR1 is SGDLS, CDR2 YYNGEE, per germline. Here the CDR3 DNA reads TGTGCCAGCAGCGTAGCGGAGGGGGCAGATACGCAGTATTTT. Its translation: CASSVAEGADTQYF.

The rearrangement uses TRBV6-4 and TRBJ2-2; 8 bases match TRBD2. CDR3 length: 16 amino acids. The junction had 10 bases not matched to a gene; V was cut back by 6 bases and J by 4 bases. Germline CDR1 MRHNA, CDR2 SNTAGT. CDR3 sequence reads: CASSEAAGGATGELFF. CDR3 in DNA: TGTGCCAGCAGCGAAGCCGCCGGGGGGGCCACCGGGGAGCTGTTTTTT.

The rearrangement joins TRBV5-6 to TRBJ2-5, with D perhaps TRBD2 (5 bases). The V gene's germline CDR1 is SGHDT and CDR2 YYEEEE. Trimming left V 2 bases short and J 1 base short, with 9 bases between. There are 14 residues in the CDR3. CDR3 amino acids: CASSFGLTQETQYF. The CDR3 DNA reads TGTGCCAGCAGCTTCGGACTTACCCAAGAGACCCAGTACTTC.

This clone is labeled medium-sized. V gene TRBV7-9 combines with J gene TRBJ1-5; TRBD1 is a possible D gene (6 bases). Germline V lookup: CDR1 SEHNR, CDR2 FQNEAQ (reference sequence). The CDR3 length is 13 residues. With 2 bases removed from V and 4 bases from J, the gap between germline ends came to 6 bases. The CDR3 region is CASSLTGNQPQHF. The CDR3 DNA follows: TGTGCCAGCAGCTTAACAGGGAATCAGCCCCAGCATTTT.

The genes are TRBV2 and TRBJ1-2; TRBD1 matches at 9 bases. The length of the CDR3 is 15 residues. Losses at the gene ends were 1 base for V and 6 bases for J; bases not matched to a gene: 6. The germline gives CDR1 SNHLY, CDR2 FYNNEI. CDR3 DNA: TGTGCCAGCAGTGAAGGGGGACAGGGCCAGGATGGCTACACCTTC. Amino acid sequence: CASSEGGQGQDGYTF.

This clone was observed a few times. V gene TRBV11-2 combines with J gene TRBJ2-7, with 10 nucleotides matching TRBD2. V lost 5 bases and J lost 3; bases outside the gene matches: 10. CDR3 length: 16 residues. Per the germline V gene, CDR1 is SGHAT and CDR2 is FQNNGV. The CDR3 bases are TGTGCCAGCAGCCAGACGGCTAGCGGGAGTTTCTACGAGCAGTACTTC. Protein sequence: CASSQTASGSFYEQYF.

The chain has TRBV2 and TRBJ2-1; 12 bases align to TRBD2. Trimming took 6 bases from V and 3 from J; bases not matched to a gene: 0. CDR1 is SNHLY, CDR2 FYNNEI, per germline. This CDR3 region has 14 residues. For the CDR3, the DNA is TGTGCCAGCAGACTAGCGGGAGGCTACAATGAGCAGTTCTTC. Translating it yields CASRLAGGYNEQFF.

This clone was observed a few times. V usage is TRBV6-5 and J usage is TRBJ1-1, with D unclear. Trimming cost V 5 bases and J 2 bases, with 15 bases left between them. The germline V gene encodes CDR1 MNHEY and CDR2 SVGAGI. The CDR3 covers 15 residues. The CDR3 sequence is CASSTPGSFNTEAFF. The CDR3 DNA reads as TGTGCCAGCAGTACCCCCGGGAGTTTCAACACTGAAGCTTTCTTT.

Only a few counts were recorded for this clone. The identical CDR3 is also encoded by other nucleotide sequences in the sample. V and J are TRBV11-2 and TRBJ2-7; 7 bases match TRBD1. The CDR3 covers 15 residues. The germline V gene has CDR1 SGHAT and CDR2 FQNNGV. With V trimmed by 4 bases and J by 2 bases, 8 bases remained unmatched. The CDR3 protein is CASSSKTGTAYEQYF. The CDR3 DNA follows: TGTGCCAGCAGCTCTAAGACAGGGACGGCCTACGAGCAGTACTTC.

This clone is medium-sized. The V call is TRBV18, the J call TRBJ2-2; no clear D gene. Germline V lookup: CDR1 KGHSH, CDR2 LQKENI. The CDR3 runs to 13 residues. V was pared by 2 bases and J by 1 base, with 2 bases between. Here the CDR3 DNA reads TGTGCCAGCTCACCAAAGAACACCGGGGAGCTGTTTTTT. The encoded protein is CASSPKNTGELFF.

The table lists this clone with a count of one. The chain carries TRBV6-5 and TRBJ2-4; D may be TRBD2 (5 bases). The CDR3 loop spans 16 amino acids. V lost 4 bases and J 0 bases, leaving 13 bases between the germline ends. Germline V gene data show CDR1 as MNHEY and CDR2 as SVGAGI. The CDR3 region is CASSFSGLLAKNIQYF. CDR3 nucleotide sequence: TGTGCCAGCAGTTTCTCAGGACTGCTAGCCAAAAACATTCAGTACTTC.

The gene calls are TRBV4-1 and TRBJ2-7, with D possibly TRBD1 on 6 matching bases. CDR3 size: 17 residues. V was cut by 2 bases and J by 2 bases, with 19 bases left in between. Germline-derived CDR1 and CDR2 are MGHRA and YSYEKL. The CDR3 reads CASSQSFDRPPTYEQYF. As DNA, the CDR3 is TGCGCCAGCAGCCAAAGTTTCGACAGGCCCCCGACCTACGAGCAGTACTTC.

The chain employs TRBV10-3 and TRBJ2-1, with 10 bases aligning to TRBD2. CDR3 length: 13 residues. CDR1 is ENHRY and CDR2 is SYGVKD in the germline V gene. V was pared by 3 bases and J by 12 bases, with 5 bases of the junction left unmatched. CDR3 in amino acids: CAISDWGLARQFF. The CDR3 nucleotides are TGTGCCATCAGTGATTGGGGACTAGCGAGGCAGTTCTTC.

Notes on this clone: A read error may produce the germline difference seen at one junction end. The chain's CDR3 is CASRGKGGQSF. The CDR3, as DNA: TGTGCCAGCAGGGGGAAAGGCGGGCAGTCCTTC. The chain recombines TRBV7-9 with TRBJ1-2; no definite D call. The V gene's germline CDR1 is SEHNR and CDR2 FQNEAQ (reference sequence). The CDR3 runs to 11 residues.

The rearrangement links TRBV28 to TRBJ2-1, with 10 bases identical to TRBD2. The CDR3 covers 15 residues. Germline CDR1 MDHEN, CDR2 SYDVKM. The junction had 9 bases not matched to a gene; V was cut back by 8 bases and J by 5 bases. In DNA form, the CDR3 reads TGTGCCAGCGGGAAGCGGGAGGGCCGCAACAATGAGCAGTTCTTC. It is translated as CASGKREGRNNEQFF.

This chain links TRBV5-8 with TRBJ2-7; D tentatively reads TRBD1 or TRBD2 (5 bases each). Germline assignment: CDR1 SGHTS and CDR2 YDEGEE. The CDR3 length is 14 residues. V was shortened by 0 bases and J by 7 bases, with 14 bases between the two germline ends. The CDR3 DNA follows: TGTGCCAGCAGCTTGGCACTAGGACAAGTTGAGCAGTACTTC. It translates to CASSLALGQVEQYF.